This TCR beta chain emerged from a study of blood T cell repertoires in COVID-19. Study-level background: The United States, Italy and Spain supplied acute and convalescent COVID-19 samples. In each case, the material was cDNA or gDNA derived from T cells, B-cell-depleted T cells, or PBMCs.

CDR3 length equals 14 residues. V gave up 2 bases and J gave up 5 bases, with 12 bases separating them. Germline V lookup: CDR1 SGHTA, CDR2 FQGNSA. In regard to this clone: Other DNA sequences within the sample encode an identical CDR3.

Original handling: From reference gene primer amplification, estimates of nucleated cell counts were derived. Clones were read by immunoSEQ multiplex PCR, and TCRdb kept only the in-frame ones, dropping some. V, J and clone size derive from that table, while D and trimming were established from the DNA sequence. Of around 220,000 clones listed, about 82% are singletons. J is TRBJ1-2 and V is TRBV7-2, with D possibly being TRBD1 (5 bases). The sequence derives from a woman of 80 years or more with acute or convalescent COVID-19. Sequenced material: peripheral blood. The CDR3 nucleotides are TGTGCCAGCAGCTTAAGTGGGCAGGGTTATGGCTACACCTTC. Amino acids: CASSLSGQGYGYTF.